This T cell receptor (beta chain) was observed in a study of neoadjuvant anti-PD-1 for oral cavity cancer. Overall study context: Nivolumab at 3 mg/kg was mostly given biweekly, three to four doses, pre-surgery. Non-progressing patients received a fourth nivolumab dose near day 43, then surgery on days 50-56.

These newly diagnosed stage II-IVA oral cavity squamous cell carcinoma patients had no prior systemic or radiation treatment. Blood libraries mostly used approximately 450 ng genomic DNA, six replicates each. Libraries were prepared by immunoSEQ multiplex PCR; TCRdb keeps only in-frame clonotypes and omits some of them. The table records about 80,000 clones, under 90% of them present only once. Germline V gene lookup returns CDR1 SGHNT and CDR2 YENEEA. The ends were cut back, 10 bases at V and 0 bases at J, with 12 bases in the middle. The CDR3 covers 13 residues. The specimen was PBMCs, collected before nivolumab (anti-PD-1) treatment. The chain employs TRBV11-3 and TRBJ2-5, with a weak D call TRBD1 (6 bases). The receptor was isolated from a person aged 35-79 years with oral cavity squamous cell carcinoma. The CDR3 DNA reads as TGTGCCACCCAACAGGGCAACCAAGAGACCCAGTACTTC. It specifies CATQQGNQETQYF.